These 7 T cell receptor beta chains share one sample of origin, sequenced in a study of long-term antiretroviral therapy in people with HIV. Assay version v3.0 of immunoSEQ was used, and it was run at survey level. Sequencing was performed with immunoSEQ multiplex PCR; in TCRdb, only in-frame clones are kept and a portion is missing. Of 29,000 or so clones listed, 93% are singletons. The sample here was unsorted PBMCs, taken roughly 6.5 years after starting antiretroviral therapy. These receptor sequences come from a woman aged 40-49 years with HIV.

This chain joins TRBV15 and TRBJ2-1, with D perhaps matching TRBD1 (6 bases). The CDR3 contains 16 residues. V gave up 3 bases and J gave up 2 bases, with 14 bases separating them. CDR1 LNHNV and CDR2 YYDKDF come from the germline V gene (reference sequence). The CDR3 loop is CATSSSNRDAYNEQFF. In DNA form, the CDR3 reads TGTGCCACCAGCAGCTCAAACAGGGATGCCTACAATGAGCAGTTCTTC.

The CDR3 region is CASSSTPGYGSYEQYF. In DNA, the CDR3 is TGTGCCAGCAGCTCGACTCCAGGGTATGGCTCCTACGAGCAGTACTTC. This chain links TRBV7-8 with TRBJ2-7; D is possibly TRBD1 (5 bases). V lost 4 bases and J 0 bases, leaving 16 bases between the germline ends. The germline V gene encodes CDR1 SGHVS and CDR2 FQNEAQ. This CDR3 is 16 amino acids long.

This sequence joins TRBV5-1 and TRBJ1-2; 8 bases match TRBD1. J gave up 1 base and V 0 bases, and 14 bases lay outside the gene matches. Germline values: CDR1 SGHRS, CDR2 YFSETQ. The CDR3 has 19 amino acids. CDR3 protein: CASSLVGLPRTGSNYGYTF. The CDR3 bases are TGCGCCAGCAGCTTGGTTGGTCTCCCCAGGACAGGGAGTAACTATGGCTACACCTTC. The full variable domain, rest sourced from reference TRBV5-1 and TRBJ1-2, is KAGVTQTPRYLIKTRGQQVTLSCSPISGHRSVSWYQQTPGQGLQFLFEYFSETQRNKGNFPGRFSGRQFSNSRSEMNVSTLELGDSALYLCASSLVGLPRTGSNYGYTFGSGTRLTVV.

CDR3 sequence (DNA): TGTGCCAGCAGTAAGTCCGGGAACTCCTACGAGCAGTACTTC. This codes for CASSKSGNSYEQYF. The chain carries TRBV7-9 and TRBJ2-7; weak D call: TRBD2 (5 bases). V was clipped by 6 bases and J by 0 bases, with 12 bases between them. Germline V gives CDR1 SEHNR, CDR2 FQNEAQ (reference sequence). CDR3 length equals 14 residues.

This clone was seen only once. The chain carries TRBV11-2 and TRBJ2-6, with D possibly TRBD2 on 7 matching bases. V was pared by 6 bases and J by 3 bases, with 12 bases between. The germline gives CDR1 SGHAT, CDR2 FQNNGV. The CDR3 loop spans 15 amino acids. Here the CDR3 DNA reads TGTGCCAGCAGTCGTAGGGGGGGTGGGGCCAACGTCCTGACTTTC. The encoded protein is CASSRRGGGANVLTF.

The V and J genes are TRBV5-6 and TRBJ1-2; 9 bases are shared with TRBD1. Germline V CDR1 and CDR2: SGHDT, YYEEEE. V lost 3 bases, J lost 4 bases, and 4 bases stayed unmatched. The length of the CDR3 is 14 residues. Here the CDR3 DNA reads TGTGCCAGCAGCTACAGGGACAGGGTCTATGGCTACACCTTC. Translated, it gives CASSYRDRVYGYTF.

The J gene is TRBJ2-3, the V gene TRBV27; 12 nucleotides match TRBD1. Germline-derived CDR1 and CDR2 are MNHEY and SMNVEV (reference sequence). The CDR3 extends over 15 amino acids. V lost 3 bases to trimming and J lost 6 bases; unmatched junction nucleotides: 4. The CDR3 region is CASSFWDRGLDTQYF. As DNA, the CDR3 is TGTGCCAGCAGTTTTTGGGACAGGGGGCTGGATACGCAGTATTTT.